The 16 T cell receptor beta chains below all came from one sample that was sequenced in a study of blood T cell repertoires in COVID-19. TCRdb's copy holds only in-frame clones and misses some; the assay was immunoSEQ multiplex PCR. The sample contains 70,000 to 95,000 clones, roughly 78% of which appear only once. Sequencing was carried out using peripheral blood. Receptors were obtained from a man aged 60-69 years with COVID-19, enrolled during active disease.

This clone was detected only a few times. V gene TRBV5-1 combines with J gene TRBJ2-2, with D perhaps TRBD1 (6 bases). Deletions cut 0 bases from V and 6 bases from J, with 12 bases between. This CDR3 has 15 residues. Germline V lookup: CDR1 SGHRS, CDR2 YFSETQ. The CDR3 reads CASSLDRAMAGELFF. The CDR3 nucleotides are TGCGCCAGCAGCTTGGACAGGGCAATGGCCGGGGAGCTGTTTTTT.

The chain employs TRBV7-9 and TRBJ2-7, with D tentatively TRBD2 (6 bases). CDR1 and CDR2 from the germline V gene are SEHNR and FQNEAQ (reference sequence). The germline V and J ends were trimmed by 0 bases and 5 bases, with 11 bases remaining between them. The CDR3 spans 14 residues. CDR3 nucleotides: TGTGCCAGCAGCTTAGCGGGGGGAAGCAACGAGCAGTACTTC. It yields the protein CASSLAGGSNEQYF.

This sequence joins TRBV25-1 and TRBJ2-6; 9 bases align to TRBD1. The CDR3 totals 18 residues. Germline lookup yields CDR1 MGHDK and CDR2 SYGVNS. The V and J ends lost 6 bases and 4 bases, in that order; junction bases with no gene match: 13. The CDR3, as DNA: TGTGCCAGCAGCGACCCGGGACAGGGTGGGACCGGGGCCAACGTCCTGACTTTC. Translating it yields CASSDPGQGGTGANVLTF.

This clone was observed a few times. The rearrangement joins TRBV19 to TRBJ2-1; tentatively, D is TRBD2 (6 bases). Germline-derived CDR1 and CDR2 are LNHDA and SQIVND (reference sequence). Trimming pared 5 bases from V and 4 bases from J, leaving 12 bases between. The CDR3 sequence is 14 residues long. The CDR3, as DNA: TGTGCCAGTAGTTTCCCGGGAGATTACAATGAGCAGTTCTTC. The encoded protein is CASSFPGDYNEQFF.

This sequence joins TRBV19 and TRBJ1-5; D unresolved. This CDR3 region has 12 residues. CDR1 and CDR2 (germline): LNHDA, SQIVND (reference sequence). The V and J ends lost 7 bases and 2 bases respectively, with 6 bases between them. The CDR3 region is CASTPGNQPQHF. The CDR3 region has the DNA TGTGCCAGTACCCCAGGCAATCAGCCCCAGCATTTT.

The chain recombines TRBV19 with TRBJ1-6; 8 positions match TRBD1. Per the germline V gene, CDR1 is LNHDA and CDR2 is SQIVND (reference sequence). V lost 6 bases and J lost 5; bases outside the gene matches: 6. The CDR3 totals 15 residues. The CDR3 region has the DNA TGTGCCAGTAGATCTTCGGGACAGGATAATTCACCCCTCCACTTT. Translating it yields CASRSSGQDNSPLHF.

The chain is built from TRBV11-3 and TRBJ2-3; no clear D gene. V was clipped by 3 bases and J by 2 bases, with 12 bases between them. Germline-derived CDR1 and CDR2 are SGHNT and YENEEA. The CDR3 contains 15 residues. The CDR3 protein is CASSLVRSLTDTQYF. DNA for the CDR3: TGTGCCAGCAGCTTGGTTAGGAGCCTCACAGATACGCAGTATTTT.

This chain connects TRBV14 to TRBJ1-4, with TRBD1 matching 8 bases. Per germline, CDR1 SGHDN and CDR2 FVKESK. The CDR3 consists of 17 residues. V gave up 4 bases and J gave up 1 base; unmatched junction bases: 8. CDR3 bases: TGTGCCAGCAGCCGCCGACTCACAGGGGGAACTAATGAAAAACTGTTTTTT. Translation: CASSRRLTGGTNEKLFF. Combining the CDR3 with reference TRBV14 and TRBJ1-4 gives the whole variable domain EAGVTQFPSHSVIEKGQTVTLRCDPISGHDNLYWYRRVMGKEIKFLLHFVKESKQDESGMPNNRFLAERTGGTYSTLKVQPAELEDSGVYFCASSRRLTGGTNEKLFFGSGTQLSVL.

The rearrangement uses TRBV12-3 or TRBV12-4 and TRBJ1-1; a weak D match, TRBD1 (5 bases). V was cut by 6 bases and J by 0 bases, with 8 bases left in between. CDR3 length equals 13 residues. CDR3 coding DNA: TGTGCCAGCAGCGACAGTATGAACACTGAAGCTTTCTTT. Protein sequence: CASSDSMNTEAFF.

This chain joins TRBV4-1 and TRBJ2-7; 9 nucleotides align to TRBD2. Per the germline V gene, CDR1 is MGHRA and CDR2 is YSYEKL. The V segment lost 0 bases and the J segment 3 bases; nucleotides outside the gene matches: 6. The CDR3 runs 16 residues. The CDR3 reads CASSQERLAADYEQYF. Here the CDR3 DNA reads TGCGCCAGCAGCCAAGAAAGACTAGCGGCTGACTACGAGCAGTACTTC.

The chain combines TRBV9 with TRBJ2-5; tentatively, D is TRBD1 (6 bases). The J call may be incorrect, as the DNA end agrees better with TRBJ2-7. Germline CDR1 SGDLS, CDR2 YYNGEE. This CDR3 comprises 12 residues. The CDR3 DNA follows: TGTGCCAGCAGCGTAGTAGGGGGCGAGCAGTACTTC. Its translation is CASSVVGGEQYF.

The chain is built from TRBV6-4 and TRBJ2-7; 8 positions match TRBD2. The trim removed 10 bases at V and 5 bases at J, leaving 4 bases unmatched. Germline CDR1 reads MRHNA; CDR2 reads SNTAGT. This CDR3 is 11 amino acids long. The CDR3 is CATSGGNEQYF. For the CDR3, the DNA is TGTGCCACCTCGGGAGGGAACGAGCAGTACTTC.

The chain links TRBV5-1 to TRBJ1-5; possible D gene TRBD1, 6 bases. The CDR3 has 15 amino acids. Germline CDR1 is SGHRS and CDR2 is YFSETQ. Trimming shortened V by 2 bases and J by 4 bases, and 13 bases separated the two germline ends. CDR3 DNA: TGCGCCAGCAGCTTAGTTCCAGGGGCTAATCAGCCCCAGCATTTT. Protein sequence: CASSLVPGANQPQHF. The full variable domain, in which reference TRBV5-1 and TRBJ1-5 provide the parts outside the CDR3, is KAGVTQTPRYLIKTRGQQVTLSCSPISGHRSVSWYQQTPGQGLQFLFEYFSETQRNKGNFPGRFSGRQFSNSRSEMNVSTLELGDSALYLCASSLVPGANQPQHFGDGTRLSIL.

This clone was seen more than once but under ten times. The V call is TRBV27, the J call TRBJ2-1; 11 bases match TRBD2. J gave up 2 bases and V 6 bases, and 15 bases lay outside the gene matches. The V gene's germline CDR1 is MNHEY and CDR2 SMNVEV (reference sequence). The CDR3 runs 19 residues. This CDR3 is CASSHHLSLAGAAYNEQFF. CDR3 coding DNA: TGTGCCAGCAGCCATCACCTTTCACTAGCGGGAGCCGCCTACAATGAGCAGTTCTTC.

The chain has TRBV13 and TRBJ2-3; D not certain. Germline V gene lookup returns CDR1 PRHDT and CDR2 FYEKMQ (reference sequence). The V and J ends lost 2 bases and 6 bases respectively, with 9 bases between them. The CDR3 consists of 13 residues. The CDR3 DNA follows: TGTGCCAGCAGCTTATTAACCCGGGATACGCAGTATTTT. This encodes CASSLLTRDTQYF.

The V call is TRBV9, the J call TRBJ2-3; 13 bases line up with TRBD2. The CDR3 length is 17 residues. The junction had 7 bases not matched to a gene; V was cut back by 1 base and J by 5 bases. CDR1 is SGDLS and CDR2 is YYNGEE in the germline V gene. For the CDR3, the DNA is TGTGCCAGCAGCGTATCTACTAGCGGGAGGGCCAAAGATACGCAGTATTTT. Protein: CASSVSTSGRAKDTQYF.